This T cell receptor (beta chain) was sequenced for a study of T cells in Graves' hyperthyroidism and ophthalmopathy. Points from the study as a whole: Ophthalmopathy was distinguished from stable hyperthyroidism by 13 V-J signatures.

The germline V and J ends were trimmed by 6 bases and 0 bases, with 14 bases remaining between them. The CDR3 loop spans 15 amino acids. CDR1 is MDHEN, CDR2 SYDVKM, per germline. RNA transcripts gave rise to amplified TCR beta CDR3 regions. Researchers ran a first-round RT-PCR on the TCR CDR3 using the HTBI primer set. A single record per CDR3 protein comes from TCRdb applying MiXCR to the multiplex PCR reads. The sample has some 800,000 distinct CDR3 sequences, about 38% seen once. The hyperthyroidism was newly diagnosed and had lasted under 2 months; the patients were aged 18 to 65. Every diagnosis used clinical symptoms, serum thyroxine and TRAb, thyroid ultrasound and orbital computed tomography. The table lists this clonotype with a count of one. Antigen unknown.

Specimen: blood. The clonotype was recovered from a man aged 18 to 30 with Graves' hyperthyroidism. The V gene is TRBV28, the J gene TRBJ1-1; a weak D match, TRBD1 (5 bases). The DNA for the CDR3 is TGTGCCAGCAGAACACAGAAGGGGTTGAACACTGAAGCTTTCTTT. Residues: CASRTQKGLNTEAFF. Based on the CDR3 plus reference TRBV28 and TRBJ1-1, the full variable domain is DVKVTQSSRYLVKRTGEKVFLECVQDMDHENMFWYRQDPGLGLRLIYFSYDVKMKEKGDIPEGYSVSREKKERFSLILESASTNQTSMYLCASRTQKGLNTEAFFGQGTRLTVV.